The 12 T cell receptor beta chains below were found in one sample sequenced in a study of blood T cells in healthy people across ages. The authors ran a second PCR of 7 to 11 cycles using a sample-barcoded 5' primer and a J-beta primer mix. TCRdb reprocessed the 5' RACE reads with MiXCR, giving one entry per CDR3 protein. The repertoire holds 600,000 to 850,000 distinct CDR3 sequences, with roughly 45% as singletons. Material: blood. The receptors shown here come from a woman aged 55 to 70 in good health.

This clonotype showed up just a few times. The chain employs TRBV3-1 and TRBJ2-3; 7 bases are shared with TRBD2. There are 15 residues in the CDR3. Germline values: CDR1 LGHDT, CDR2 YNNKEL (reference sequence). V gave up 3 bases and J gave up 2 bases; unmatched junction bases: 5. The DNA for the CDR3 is TGTGCCAGCAGCCAGGCGGGAGCGTACACAGATACGCAGTATTTT. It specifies CASSQAGAYTDTQYF.

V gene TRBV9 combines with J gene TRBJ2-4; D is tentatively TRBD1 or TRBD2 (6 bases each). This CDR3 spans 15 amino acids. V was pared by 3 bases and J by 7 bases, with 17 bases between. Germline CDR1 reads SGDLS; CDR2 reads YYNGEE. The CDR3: CASSDAGHQGNIQYF. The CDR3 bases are TGTGCCAGCAGCGATGCGGGACACCAGGGGAACATTCAGTACTTC.

CDR3 in DNA: TGTGCCAGCAGCTTAGAATTAGCGGGGGGTCCCTCCTACAATGAGCAGTTCTTC. Protein product: CASSLELAGGPSYNEQFF. J is TRBJ2-1 and V is TRBV7-9, with 10 bases fitting TRBD2. CDR3 size: 18 residues. Germline values: CDR1 SEHNR, CDR2 FQNEAQ (reference sequence). The trim removed 1 base at V and 0 bases at J, leaving 6 bases unmatched.

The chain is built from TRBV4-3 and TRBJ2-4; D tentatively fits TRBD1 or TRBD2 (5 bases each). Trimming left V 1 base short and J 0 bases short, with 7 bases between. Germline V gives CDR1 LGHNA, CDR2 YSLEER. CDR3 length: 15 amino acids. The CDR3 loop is CASSQGGVAKNIQYF. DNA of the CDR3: TGCGCCAGCAGCCAAGGAGGGGTAGCCAAAAACATTCAGTACTTC.

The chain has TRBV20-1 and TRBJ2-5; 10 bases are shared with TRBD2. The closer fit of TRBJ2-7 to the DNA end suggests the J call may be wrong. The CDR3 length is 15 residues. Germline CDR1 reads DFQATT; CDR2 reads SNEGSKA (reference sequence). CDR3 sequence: CSARPSGRIGDEQYF. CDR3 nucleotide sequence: TGCAGTGCTAGGCCTAGCGGGAGAATAGGGGACGAGCAGTACTTC.

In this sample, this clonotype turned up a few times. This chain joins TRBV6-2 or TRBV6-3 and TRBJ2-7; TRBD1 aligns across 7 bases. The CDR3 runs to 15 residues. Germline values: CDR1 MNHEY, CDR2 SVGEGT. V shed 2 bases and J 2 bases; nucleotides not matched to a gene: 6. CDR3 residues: CASSYPRGTAYEQYF. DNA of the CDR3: TGTGCCAGCAGTTACCCCCGTGGGACAGCCTACGAGCAGTACTTC.

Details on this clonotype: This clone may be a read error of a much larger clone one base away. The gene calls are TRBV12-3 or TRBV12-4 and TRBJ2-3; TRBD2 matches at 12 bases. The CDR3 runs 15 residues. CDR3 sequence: CASSLLAGGVNTRYF. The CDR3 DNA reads TGTGCCAGCAGCCTACTAGCGGGAGGTGTGAATACGCGGTATTTT.

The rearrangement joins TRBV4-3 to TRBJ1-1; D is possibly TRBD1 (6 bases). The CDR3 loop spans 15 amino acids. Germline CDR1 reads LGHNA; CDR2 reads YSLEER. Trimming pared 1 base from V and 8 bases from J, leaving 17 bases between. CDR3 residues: CASSQGGNRVGEAFF. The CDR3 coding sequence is TGCGCCAGCAGCCAAGGAGGGAACAGGGTCGGGGAAGCTTTCTTT.

DNA of the CDR3: TGCAGTGCTAGACCTAGCGGGAGGGCCTGGGAGACCCAGTACTTC. Translated, it gives CSARPSGRAWETQYF. The chain couples TRBV20-1 to TRBJ2-5; 12 positions match TRBD2. V was clipped by 2 bases and J by 5 bases; unmatched bases: 6. Germline-derived CDR1 and CDR2 are DFQATT and SNEGSKA (reference sequence). The CDR3 extends over 15 amino acids.

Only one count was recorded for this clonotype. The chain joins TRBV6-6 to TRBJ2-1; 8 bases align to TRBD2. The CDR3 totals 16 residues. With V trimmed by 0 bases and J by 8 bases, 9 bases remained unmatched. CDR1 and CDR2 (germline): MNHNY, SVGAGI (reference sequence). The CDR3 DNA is TGTGCCAGCAGTTACTCGGAAACTAGCGGTATAGATGAGCAGTTCTTC. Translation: CASSYSETSGIDEQFF.

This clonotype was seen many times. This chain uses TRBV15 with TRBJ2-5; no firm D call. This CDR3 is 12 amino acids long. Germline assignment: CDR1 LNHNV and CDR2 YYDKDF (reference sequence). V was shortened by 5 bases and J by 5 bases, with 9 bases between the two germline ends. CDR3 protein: CATSWNGETQYF. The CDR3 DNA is TGTGCCACCAGCTGGAATGGGGAGACCCAGTACTTC.

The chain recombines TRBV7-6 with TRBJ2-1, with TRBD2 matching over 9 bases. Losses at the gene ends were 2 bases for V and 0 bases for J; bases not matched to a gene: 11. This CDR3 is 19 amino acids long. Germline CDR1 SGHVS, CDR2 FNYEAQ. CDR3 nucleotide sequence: TGTGCCAGCAGCTTAAAGGCGGGGGGGCCCTTGAGCTCCTACAATGAGCAGTTCTTC. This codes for CASSLKAGGPLSSYNEQFF.